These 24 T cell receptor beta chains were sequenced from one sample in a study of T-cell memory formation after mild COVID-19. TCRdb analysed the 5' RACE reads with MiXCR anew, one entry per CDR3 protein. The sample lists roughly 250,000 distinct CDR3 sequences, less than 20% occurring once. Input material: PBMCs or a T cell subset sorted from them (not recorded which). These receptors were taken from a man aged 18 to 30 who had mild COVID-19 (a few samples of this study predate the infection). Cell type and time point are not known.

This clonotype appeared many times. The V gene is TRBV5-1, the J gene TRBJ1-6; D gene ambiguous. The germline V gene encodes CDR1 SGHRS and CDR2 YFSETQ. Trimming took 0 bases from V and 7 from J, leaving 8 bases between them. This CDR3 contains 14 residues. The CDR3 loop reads CASSLEGWNSPLHF. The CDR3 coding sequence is TGCGCCAGCAGCTTGGAAGGGTGGAATTCACCCCTCCACTTT.

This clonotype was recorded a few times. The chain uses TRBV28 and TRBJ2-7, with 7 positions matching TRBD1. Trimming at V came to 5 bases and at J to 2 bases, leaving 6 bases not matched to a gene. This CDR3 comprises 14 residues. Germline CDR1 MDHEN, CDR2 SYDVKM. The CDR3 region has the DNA TGTGCCAGCAGTCCCGGTGGACAGGCCTACGAGCAGTACGTC. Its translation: CASSPGGQAYEQYV.

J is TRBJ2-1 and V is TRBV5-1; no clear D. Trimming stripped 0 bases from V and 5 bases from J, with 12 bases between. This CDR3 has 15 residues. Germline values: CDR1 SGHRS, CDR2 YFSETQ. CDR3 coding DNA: TGCGCCAGCAGCTTGGACGTAGGACCCCACAATGAGCAGTTCTTC. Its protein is CASSLDVGPHNEQFF. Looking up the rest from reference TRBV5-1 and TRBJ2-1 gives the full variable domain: KAGVTQTPRYLIKTRGQQVTLSCSPISGHRSVSWYQQTPGQGLQFLFEYFSETQRNKGNFPGRFSGRQFSNSRSEMNVSTLELGDSALYLCASSLDVGPHNEQFFGPGTRLTVL.

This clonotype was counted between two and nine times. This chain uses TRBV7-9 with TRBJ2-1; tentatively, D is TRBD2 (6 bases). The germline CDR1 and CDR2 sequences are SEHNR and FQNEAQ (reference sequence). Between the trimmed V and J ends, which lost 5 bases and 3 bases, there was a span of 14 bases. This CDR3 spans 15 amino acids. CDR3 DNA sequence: TGTGCCAGCAGCATCGGGGGTCAGAGCTACAATGAGCAGTTCTTC. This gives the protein CASSIGGQSYNEQFF.

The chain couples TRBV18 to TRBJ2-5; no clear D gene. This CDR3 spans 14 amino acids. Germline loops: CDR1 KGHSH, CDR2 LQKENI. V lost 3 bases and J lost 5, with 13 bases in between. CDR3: CASSPLPASETQYF. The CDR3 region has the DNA TGTGCCAGCTCACCCCTACCGGCAAGCGAGACCCAGTACTTC.

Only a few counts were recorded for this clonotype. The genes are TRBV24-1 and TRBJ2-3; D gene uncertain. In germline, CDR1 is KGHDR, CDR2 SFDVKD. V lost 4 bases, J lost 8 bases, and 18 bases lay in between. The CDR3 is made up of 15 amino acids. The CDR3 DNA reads TGTGCCACCAGTGAGGACGGGTCGGGCCCCCGTACGCAGTATTTT. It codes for CATSEDGSGPRTQYF.

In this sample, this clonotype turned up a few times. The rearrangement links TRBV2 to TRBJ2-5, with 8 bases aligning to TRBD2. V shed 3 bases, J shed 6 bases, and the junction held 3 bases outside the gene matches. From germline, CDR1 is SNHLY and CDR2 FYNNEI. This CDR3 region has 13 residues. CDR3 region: CASSDAGGKTQYF. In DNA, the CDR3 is TGTGCCAGCAGTGACGCGGGGGGCAAGACCCAGTACTTC.

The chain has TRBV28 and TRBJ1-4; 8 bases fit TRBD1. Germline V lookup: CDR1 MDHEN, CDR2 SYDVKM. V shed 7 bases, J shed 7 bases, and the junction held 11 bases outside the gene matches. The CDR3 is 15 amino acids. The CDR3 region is CASTIGGQGAEKLFF. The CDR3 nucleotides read TGTGCCAGCACCATAGGGGGCCAGGGGGCTGAAAAACTGTTTTTT.

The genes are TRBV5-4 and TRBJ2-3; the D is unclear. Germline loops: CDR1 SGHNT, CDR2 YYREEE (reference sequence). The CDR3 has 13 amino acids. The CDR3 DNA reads TGTGCGACCAGACTGGGGAGCACAGATACGCAGTATTTT. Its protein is CATRLGSTDTQYF.

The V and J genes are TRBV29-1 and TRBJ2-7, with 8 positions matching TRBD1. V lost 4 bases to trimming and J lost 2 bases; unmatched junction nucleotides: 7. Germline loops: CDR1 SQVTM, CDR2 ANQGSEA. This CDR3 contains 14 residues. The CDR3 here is CSVARQGYTYEQYF. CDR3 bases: TGCAGCGTTGCGCGACAGGGGTACACCTACGAGCAGTACTTC.

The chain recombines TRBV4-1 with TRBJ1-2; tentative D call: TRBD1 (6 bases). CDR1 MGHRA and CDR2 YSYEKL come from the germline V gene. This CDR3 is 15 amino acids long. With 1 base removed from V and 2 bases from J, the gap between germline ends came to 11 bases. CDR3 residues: CASSQGTRGNYGYTF. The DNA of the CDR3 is TGCGCCAGCAGCCAAGGGACAAGGGGGAACTATGGCTACACCTTC.

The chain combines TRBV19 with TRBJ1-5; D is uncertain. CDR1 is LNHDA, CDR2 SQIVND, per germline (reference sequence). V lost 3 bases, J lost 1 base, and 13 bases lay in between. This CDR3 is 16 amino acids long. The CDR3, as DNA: TGTGCCAGTAGTATTTCCGGGGTCGGCAGCAATCAGCCCCAGCATTTT. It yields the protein CASSISGVGSNQPQHF.

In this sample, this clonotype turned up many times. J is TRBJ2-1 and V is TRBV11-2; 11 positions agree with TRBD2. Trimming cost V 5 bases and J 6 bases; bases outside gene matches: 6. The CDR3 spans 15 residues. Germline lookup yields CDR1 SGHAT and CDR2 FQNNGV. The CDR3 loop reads CASSRTSGGLNEQFF. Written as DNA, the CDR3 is TGTGCCAGCAGCCGCACTAGCGGGGGTCTCAATGAGCAGTTCTTC.

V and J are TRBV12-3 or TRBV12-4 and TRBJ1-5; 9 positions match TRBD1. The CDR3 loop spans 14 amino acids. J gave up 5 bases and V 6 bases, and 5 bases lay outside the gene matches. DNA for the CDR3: TGTGCCAGCAGGGGGACAGGGAAGGATCAGCCCCAGCATTTT. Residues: CASRGTGKDQPQHF.

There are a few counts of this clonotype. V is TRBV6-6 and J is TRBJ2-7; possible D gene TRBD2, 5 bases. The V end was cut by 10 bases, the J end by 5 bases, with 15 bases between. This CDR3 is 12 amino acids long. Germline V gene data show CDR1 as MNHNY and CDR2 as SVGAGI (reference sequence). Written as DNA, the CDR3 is TGTGCCACCGGGAAAGGAGTAGACGAGCAGTACGTC. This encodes CATGKGVDEQYV.

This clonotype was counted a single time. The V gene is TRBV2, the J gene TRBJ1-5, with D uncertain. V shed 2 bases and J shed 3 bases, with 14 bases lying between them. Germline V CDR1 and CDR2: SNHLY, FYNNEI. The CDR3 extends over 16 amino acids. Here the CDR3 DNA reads TGTGCCAGCAGTGAATTTGGGATAGGGTACAATCAGCCCCAGCATTTT. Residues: CASSEFGIGYNQPQHF. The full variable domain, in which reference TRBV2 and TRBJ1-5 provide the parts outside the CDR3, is EPEVTQTPSHQVTQMGQEVILRCVPISNHLYFYWYRQILGQKVEFLVSFYNNEISEKSEIFDDQFSVERPDGSNFTLKIRSTKLEDSAMYFCASSEFGIGYNQPQHFGDGTRLSIL.

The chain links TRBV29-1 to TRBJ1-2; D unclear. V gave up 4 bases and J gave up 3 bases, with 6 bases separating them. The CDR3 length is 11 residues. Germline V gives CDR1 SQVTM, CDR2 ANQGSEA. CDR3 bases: TGCAGCGTTGCCTATTACTATGGCTACACCTTC. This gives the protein CSVAYYYGYTF.

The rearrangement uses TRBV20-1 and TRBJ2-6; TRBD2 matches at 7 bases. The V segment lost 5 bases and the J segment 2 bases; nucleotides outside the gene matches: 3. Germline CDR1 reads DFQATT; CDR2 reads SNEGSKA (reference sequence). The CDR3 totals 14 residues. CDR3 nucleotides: TGCAGTGCTGGGAGGGAAGCTGGGGCCAACGTCCTGACTTTC. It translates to CSAGREAGANVLTF.

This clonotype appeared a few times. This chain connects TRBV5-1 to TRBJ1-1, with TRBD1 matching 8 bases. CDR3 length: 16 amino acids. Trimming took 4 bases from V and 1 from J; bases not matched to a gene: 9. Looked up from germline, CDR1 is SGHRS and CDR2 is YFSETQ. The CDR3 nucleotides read TGCGCCAGCAGCCCAACAGGGGGATATCGGAACACTGAAGCTTTCTTT. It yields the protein CASSPTGGYRNTEAFF.

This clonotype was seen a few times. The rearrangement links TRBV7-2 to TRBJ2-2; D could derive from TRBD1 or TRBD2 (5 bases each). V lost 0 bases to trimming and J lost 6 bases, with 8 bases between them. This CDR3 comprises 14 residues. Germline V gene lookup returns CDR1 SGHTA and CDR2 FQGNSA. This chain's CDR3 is CASSLARGAGELFF. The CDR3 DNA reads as TGTGCCAGCAGCTTAGCTAGAGGGGCCGGGGAGCTGTTTTTT.

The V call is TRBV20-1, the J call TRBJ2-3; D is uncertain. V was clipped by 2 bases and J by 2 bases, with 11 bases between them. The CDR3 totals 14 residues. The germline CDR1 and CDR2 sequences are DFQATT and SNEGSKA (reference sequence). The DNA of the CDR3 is TGCAGTGCTAGAAGTGGAACCAACACAGATACGCAGTATTTT. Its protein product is CSARSGTNTDTQYF.

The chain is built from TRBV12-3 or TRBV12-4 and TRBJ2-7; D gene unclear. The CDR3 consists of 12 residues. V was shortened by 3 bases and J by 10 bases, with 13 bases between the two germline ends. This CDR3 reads CASSFHTQPQYF. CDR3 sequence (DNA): TGTGCCAGCAGTTTCCACACCCAGCCCCAGTACTTC.

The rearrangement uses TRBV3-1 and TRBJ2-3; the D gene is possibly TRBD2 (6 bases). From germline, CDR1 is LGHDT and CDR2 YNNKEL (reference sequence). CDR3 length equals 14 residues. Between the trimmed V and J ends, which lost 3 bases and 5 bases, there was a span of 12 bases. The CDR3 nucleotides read TGTGCCAGCAGCCATTCTGCTAGCGAAGATACGCAGTATTTT. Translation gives CASSHSASEDTQYF.

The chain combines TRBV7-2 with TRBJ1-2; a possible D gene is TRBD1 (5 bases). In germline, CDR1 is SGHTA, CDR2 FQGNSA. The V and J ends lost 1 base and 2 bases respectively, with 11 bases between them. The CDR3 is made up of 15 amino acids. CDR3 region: CASSLVFAGNYGYTF. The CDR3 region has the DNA TGTGCCAGCAGCTTAGTCTTTGCAGGGAACTATGGCTACACCTTC.